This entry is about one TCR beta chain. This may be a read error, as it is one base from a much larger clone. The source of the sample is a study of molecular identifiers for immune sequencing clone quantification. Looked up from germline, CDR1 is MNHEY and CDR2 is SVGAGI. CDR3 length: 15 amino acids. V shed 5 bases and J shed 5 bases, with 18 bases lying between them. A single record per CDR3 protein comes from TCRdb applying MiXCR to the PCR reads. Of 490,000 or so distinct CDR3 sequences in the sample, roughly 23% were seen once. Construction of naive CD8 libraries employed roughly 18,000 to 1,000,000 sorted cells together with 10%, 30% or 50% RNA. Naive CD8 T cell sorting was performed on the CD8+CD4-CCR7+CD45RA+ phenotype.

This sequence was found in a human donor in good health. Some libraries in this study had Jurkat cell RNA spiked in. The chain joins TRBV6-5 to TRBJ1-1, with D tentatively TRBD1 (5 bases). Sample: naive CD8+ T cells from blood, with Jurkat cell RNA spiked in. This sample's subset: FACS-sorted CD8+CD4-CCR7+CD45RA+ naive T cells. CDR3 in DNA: TGTGCCAGCAGTCTCGGACATGGTGTTGTGACTGAAGCTTTCTTT. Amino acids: CASSLGHGVVTEAFF.